This is a list of T cell receptor beta chains from one sample in a study of cytotoxic CD8 clonotypes in ibrutinib-treated CLL. Clones were sequenced by immunoSEQ multiplex PCR, and TCRdb holds only the in-frame ones, with some missing. Of 250,000 to 350,000 clones listed, 70% to 80% were seen once; the top ten hold approximately 5.1%. This material consisted of PBMCs, taken at disease progression, from a patient treated with ibrutinib. The receptor source for this set is a human donor with chronic lymphocytic leukemia. Both conserved end residues are part of each CDR3. Fields, in order: D gene, V gene, clone size, J gene, CDR3 protein, CDR3 DNA. The D gene is left open where the match is weak. The listing skips clone size in some rows; elsewhere it reads once, few, many or a size class.

TRBD1	TRBV15	NA	TRBJ1-2	CATSQGAMNYGYTF	TGTGCCACCAGCCAGGGGGCGATGAACTATGGCTACACCTTC
TRBD1	TRBV10-2	once	TRBJ1-1	CASKDTGDTEAFF	TGCGCCAGCAAGGATACAGGGGACACTGAAGCTTTCTTT
TRBD2	TRBV19	NA	TRBJ2-7	CASSARSGSSSYEQYF	TGTGCCAGTAGTGCCCGTAGCGGGTCTTCCTCCTACGAGCAGTACTTC
TRBD2	TRBV7-2	few	TRBJ2-1	CASSLALAGNEQFF	TGTGCCAGCAGCTTAGCACTAGCGGGGAATGAGCAGTTCTTC
NA	TRBV7-9	few	TRBJ2-7	CASRGTHYEQYF	TGTGCCAGCAGGGGAACTCACTACGAGCAGTACTTC
NA	TRBV7-3	NA	TRBJ2-2	CASSFRGNTGELFF	TGTGCCAGCAGCTTCAGGGGTAACACCGGGGAGCTGTTTTTT
NA	TRBV9	NA	TRBJ1-1	CASSVGTRVDTEAFF	TGTGCCAGCAGCGTAGGTACTAGGGTTGACACTGAAGCTTTCTTT
NA	TRBV2	NA	TRBJ1-5	CASSESAHSNQPQHF	TGTGCCAGCAGCGAATCGGCACATAGCAATCAGCCCCAGCATTTT
NA	TRBV2	NA	TRBJ1-1	CASSDRRMNTEAFF	TGTGCCAGCAGTGACAGGAGAATGAACACTGAAGCTTTCTTT
NA	TRBV5-1	few	TRBJ2-6	CASSLAVSGANVLTF	TGCGCCAGCAGCTTGGCCGTCTCTGGGGCCAACGTCCTGACTTTC
TRBD1	TRBV19	NA	TRBJ1-5	CASTGQGPAQPQHF	TGTGCCAGTACAGGACAGGGTCCCGCCCAGCCCCAGCATTTT
TRBD2	TRBV25-1	once	TRBJ2-3	CASSEWTSGADTQYF	TGTGCCAGCAGTGAATGGACTAGCGGGGCAGATACGCAGTATTTT
NA	TRBV9	NA	TRBJ1-1	CASSVSSGEAFF	TGTGCCAGCAGCGTATCTTCCGGTGAAGCTTTCTTT
NA	TRBV19	once	TRBJ1-1	CASSISPYNTEAFF	TGTGCCAGTAGTATCTCCCCATACAACACTGAAGCTTTCTTT
NA	TRBV11-2	NA	TRBJ1-2	CASSLDKGYYTF	TGTGCCAGCAGCTTAGATAAGGGATATTACACCTTC
NA	TRBV11-3	NA	TRBJ2-7	CASSPQPGGSTAYEQYF	TGTGCCAGCAGCCCTCAACCCGGAGGGTCCACAGCGTACGAGCAGTACTTC